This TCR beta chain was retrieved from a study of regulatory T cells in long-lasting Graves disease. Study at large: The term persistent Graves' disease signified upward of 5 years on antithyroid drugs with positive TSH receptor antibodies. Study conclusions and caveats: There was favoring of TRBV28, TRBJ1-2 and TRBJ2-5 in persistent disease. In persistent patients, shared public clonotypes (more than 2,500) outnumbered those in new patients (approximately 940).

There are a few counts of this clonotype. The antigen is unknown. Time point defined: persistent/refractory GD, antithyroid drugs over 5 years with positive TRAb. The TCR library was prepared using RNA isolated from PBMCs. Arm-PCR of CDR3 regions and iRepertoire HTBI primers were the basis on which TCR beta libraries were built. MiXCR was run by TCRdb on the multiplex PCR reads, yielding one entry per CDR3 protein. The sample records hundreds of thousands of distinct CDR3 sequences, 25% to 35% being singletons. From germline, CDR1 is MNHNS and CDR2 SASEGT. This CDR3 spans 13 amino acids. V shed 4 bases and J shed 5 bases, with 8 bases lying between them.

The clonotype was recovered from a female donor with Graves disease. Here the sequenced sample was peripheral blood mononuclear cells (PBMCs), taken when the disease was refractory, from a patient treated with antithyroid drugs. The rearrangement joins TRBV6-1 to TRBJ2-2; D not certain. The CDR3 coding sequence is TGTGCCAGCAGTGCCCTGCGGACCGGGGAGCTGTTTTTT. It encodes CASSALRTGELFF.